These 16 T cell receptor beta chains came from one sample sequenced in a study of T cell repertoires in cytomegalovirus infection. A single record per CDR3 protein comes from TCRdb applying MiXCR to the reads. The sample holds 300,000 to 400,000 distinct CDR3 sequences, 8% to 10% seen once. Sample: PBMCs. Receptors originate from a human donor in good health (CMV status not recorded). Some clones in this sample may be carry-over from other donors' samples.

This clonotype was counted a few times. V gene TRBV14 combines with J gene TRBJ1-1, with D maybe TRBD1 (5 bases). V shed 0 bases and J shed 12 bases, with 17 bases lying between them. The CDR3 has 14 amino acids. The germline CDR1 and CDR2 sequences are SGHDN and FVKESK. The CDR3 region has the DNA TGTGCCAGCAGCCAAGAAATGAGTCGGGGGAGGACTTTCTTT. This codes for CASSQEMSRGRTFF.

This clonotype has more than one count but fewer than ten. V usage is TRBV19 and J usage is TRBJ1-5; no definite D call. Germline CDR1 and CDR2: LNHDA and SQIVND (reference sequence). The CDR3 has 14 amino acids. The V end lost 6 bases, the J end lost 0 bases, and 9 bases lay between the germline ends. The CDR3 DNA is TGTGCCAGTAGGGCGGAATATAGCAATCAGCCCCAGCATTTT. Its protein product is CASRAEYSNQPQHF.

J is TRBJ2-5 and V is TRBV6-2 or TRBV6-3; 7 nucleotides align to TRBD2. The V segment lost 6 bases and the J segment 7 bases; nucleotides outside the gene matches: 5. The germline V gene has CDR1 MNHEY and CDR2 SVGEGT. This CDR3 contains 12 residues. The CDR3 DNA sequence: TGTGCCAGCAGCCCGACTAGCCCGACCCAGTACTTC. It specifies CASSPTSPTQYF.

The rearrangement uses TRBV12-3 or TRBV12-4 and TRBJ2-2; 10 bases map to TRBD1. Germline trimming cut 8 bases from V and 4 bases from J; bases unmatched to any gene: 10. The CDR3 is made up of 16 amino acids. The chain's CDR3 is CASQTSGTGATGELFF. The DNA for the CDR3 is TGTGCCAGCCAGACTTCCGGGACAGGGGCCACCGGGGAGCTGTTTTTT.

This clonotype was seen only a few times. The rearrangement joins TRBV20-1 to TRBJ2-5, with 8 bases aligning to TRBD2. The germline V gene has CDR1 DFQATT and CDR2 SNEGSKA (reference sequence). The CDR3 runs to 14 residues. J was trimmed by 1 base and V by 3 bases; bases with no gene match: 4. The CDR3 DNA is TGCAGTGCTAGTCGCACTAGCGGCCAAGAGACCCAGTACTTC. Encoded protein: CSASRTSGQETQYF.

As for this clonotype: A much larger clonotype is one base distant, so this may be a read error. The CDR3 here is CVSSSIAYNEQFF. CDR3 nucleotides: TGTGTCAGCAGCTCCATAGCCTACAATGAGCAGTTCTTC. This sequence joins TRBV7-2 and TRBJ2-1; D uncertain. The CDR3 runs 13 residues. CDR1 is SGHTA and CDR2 is FQGNSA in the germline V gene.

The table lists this clonotype with a few counts. The chain couples TRBV12-3 or TRBV12-4 to TRBJ1-1, with D uncertain. This CDR3 region has 12 residues. Trimming removed 2 bases at V and 8 bases at J, with 9 bases between. The CDR3 nucleotides read TGTGCCAGCAGTTTAATTTTCCGGGAAGCTTTCTTT. Amino acid sequence: CASSLIFREAFF.

The rearrangement joins TRBV7-2 to TRBJ2-7; 8 nucleotides agree with TRBD2. From germline, CDR1 is SGHTA and CDR2 FQGNSA. J lost 4 bases, V lost 4 bases, and 9 bases had no gene match. This CDR3 is built from 15 residues. CDR3 protein: CASSSFGGAGYEQYF. As DNA, the CDR3 is TGTGCCAGCAGCTCCTTCGGGGGGGCCGGGTACGAGCAGTACTTC.

This clonotype showed up many times. This chain uses TRBV7-6 with TRBJ2-1, with 8 bases aligning to TRBD2. CDR3 length: 15 residues. The germline V gene has CDR1 SGHVS and CDR2 FNYEAQ. With 5 bases clipped from V and 8 bases from J, the junction kept 11 bases outside the gene matches. The CDR3 loop is CASSQDRTSRHEQFF. The CDR3 DNA reads as TGTGCCAGCAGCCAAGACAGGACTAGCAGGCATGAGCAGTTCTTC.

The sample holds a few counts of this clonotype. This chain connects TRBV6-2 or TRBV6-3 to TRBJ1-5; D not certain. Germline CDR1 MNHEY, CDR2 SVGEGT. The V gene lost 0 bases and the J gene lost 12 bases, with 21 bases spanning the gap. There are 16 residues in the CDR3. CDR3 amino acids: CASSYSNGIDLALQHF. The CDR3 region has the DNA TGTGCCAGCAGTTACTCGAATGGGATTGATTTAGCGCTCCAGCATTTT.

Only a few counts were recorded for this clonotype. J is TRBJ2-5 and V is TRBV7-2; TRBD2 matches 9 bases. This CDR3 contains 14 residues. Per germline, CDR1 SGHTA and CDR2 FQGNSA. The J segment lost 5 bases and the V segment lost 8 bases, leaving 9 bases of the junction unmatched. The CDR3: CASRSGSGWETQYF. The DNA for the CDR3 is TGTGCCAGCCGTAGCGGGAGTGGTTGGGAGACCCAGTACTTC.

V gene TRBV4-1 combines with J gene TRBJ1-5, with 7 nucleotides matching TRBD1. The CDR3 sequence is 16 residues long. J gave up 1 base and V 4 bases, and 7 bases lay outside the gene matches. From germline, CDR1 is MGHRA and CDR2 YSYEKL. The CDR3 bases are TGCGCCAGCAGCCGCCTTCCGGGACAGAGCAATCAGCCCCAGCATTTT. It codes for CASSRLPGQSNQPQHF.

As concerns this clonotype: Given the absence of the conserved phenylalanine or tryptophan at the CDR3 end, a read error is likely. The DNA for the CDR3 is TGTGCCAGCAGCTTAGCGTCAGGGACCAATGAGCAGTTCTAC. It yields the protein CASSLASGTNEQFY. The rearrangement joins TRBV7-2 to TRBJ2-1; tentatively, D is TRBD1 or TRBD2 (5 bases each). Trimming removed 0 bases from V and 6 bases from J, with 9 bases in between. Looked up from germline, CDR1 is SGHTA and CDR2 is FQGNSA. This CDR3 has 14 amino acids.

This clonotype was picked up a small number of times. The gene calls are TRBV7-6 and TRBJ2-2; TRBD1 agrees at 8 bases. The CDR3 spans 14 residues. Germline V gene sequence: CDR1 SGHVS, CDR2 FNYEAQ. J was trimmed by 8 bases and V by 5 bases; bases with no gene match: 7. This chain's CDR3 is CASSGSRGQGELFF. In DNA form, the CDR3 reads TGTGCCAGCAGCGGAAGCAGGGGGCAAGGGGAGCTGTTTTTT.

At least ten counts were recorded for this clonotype. The chain employs TRBV7-2 and TRBJ1-5; D not certain. Trimming shortened V by 5 bases and J by 0 bases, and 14 bases separated the two germline ends. Per germline, CDR1 SGHTA and CDR2 FQGNSA. The CDR3 is 16 amino acids. For the CDR3, the DNA is TGTGCCAGCAGCCAGGACGGACTGTATAGCAATCAGCCCCAGCATTTT. Encoded protein: CASSQDGLYSNQPQHF.

This clonotype was detected many times. The chain combines TRBV6-1 with TRBJ1-1; D not certain. The CDR3 spans 12 residues. V dropped 5 bases and J dropped 5 bases, with 9 bases sitting between them. Per the germline V gene, CDR1 is MNHNS and CDR2 is SASEGT. The CDR3 DNA follows: TGTGCCAGCAGTCGGGAGGGTACTGAAGCTTTCTTT. This encodes CASSREGTEAFF.